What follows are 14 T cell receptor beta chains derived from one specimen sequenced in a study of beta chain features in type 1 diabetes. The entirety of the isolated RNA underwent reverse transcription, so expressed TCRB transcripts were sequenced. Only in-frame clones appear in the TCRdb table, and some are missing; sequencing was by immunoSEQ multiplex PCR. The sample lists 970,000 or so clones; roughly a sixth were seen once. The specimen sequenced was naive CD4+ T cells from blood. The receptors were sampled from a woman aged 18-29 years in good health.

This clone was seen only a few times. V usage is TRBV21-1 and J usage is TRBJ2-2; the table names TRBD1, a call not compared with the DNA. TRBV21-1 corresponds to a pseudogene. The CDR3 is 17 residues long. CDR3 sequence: CASSKVIAGQYTGELFF. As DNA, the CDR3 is TGTGCCAGCAGCAAAGTTATTGCGGGACAGTACACCGGGGAGCTGTTTTTT.

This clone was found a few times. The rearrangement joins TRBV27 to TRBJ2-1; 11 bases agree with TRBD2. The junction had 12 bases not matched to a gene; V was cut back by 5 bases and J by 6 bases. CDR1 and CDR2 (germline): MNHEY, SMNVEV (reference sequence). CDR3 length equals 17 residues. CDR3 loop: CASSIRLAGGPGNEQFF. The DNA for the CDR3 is TGTGCCAGCAGTATCCGCTTAGCGGGAGGGCCGGGCAATGAGCAGTTCTTC.

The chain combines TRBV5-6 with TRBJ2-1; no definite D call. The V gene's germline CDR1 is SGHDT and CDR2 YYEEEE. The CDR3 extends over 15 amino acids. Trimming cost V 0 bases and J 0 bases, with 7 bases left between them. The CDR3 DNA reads TGTGCCAGCAGCTTGGCTTTCAGCTCCTACAATGAGCAGTTCTTC. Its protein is CASSLAFSSYNEQFF.

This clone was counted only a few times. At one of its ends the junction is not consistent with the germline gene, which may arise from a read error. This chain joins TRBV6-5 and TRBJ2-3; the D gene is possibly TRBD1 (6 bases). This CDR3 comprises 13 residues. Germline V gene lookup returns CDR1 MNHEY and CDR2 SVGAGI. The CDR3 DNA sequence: TGTGCCAGCGGTTACAGGGGCACAGATACGCAGTATTTT. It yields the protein CASGYRGTDTQYF.

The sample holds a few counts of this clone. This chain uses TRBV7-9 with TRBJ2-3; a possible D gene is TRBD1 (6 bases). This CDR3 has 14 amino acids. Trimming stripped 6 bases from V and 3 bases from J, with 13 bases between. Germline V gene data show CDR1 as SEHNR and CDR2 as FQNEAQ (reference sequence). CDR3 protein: CASRTRGLTDTQYF. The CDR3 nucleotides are TGTGCCAGCAGAACCAGGGGTCTGACAGATACGCAGTATTTT.

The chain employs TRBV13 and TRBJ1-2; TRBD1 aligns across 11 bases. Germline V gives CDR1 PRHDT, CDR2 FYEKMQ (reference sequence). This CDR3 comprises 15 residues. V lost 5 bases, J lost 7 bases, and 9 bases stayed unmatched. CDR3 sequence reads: CASSPGGQGDFGYTF. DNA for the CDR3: TGTGCCAGCAGCCCCGGGGGACAGGGGGACTTTGGCTACACCTTC.

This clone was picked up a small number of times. CDR3 protein: CASSLTAPGQGSEQYF. Here the CDR3 DNA reads TGTGCCAGCAGCTTAACGGCCCCGGGACAGGGATCCGAGCAGTACTTC. The V call is TRBV7-3, the J call TRBJ2-7; 9 positions match TRBD1. The J segment lost 6 bases and the V segment lost 0 bases, leaving 9 bases of the junction unmatched. The CDR3 runs 16 residues. Germline CDR1 SGHTA, CDR2 FQGTGA.

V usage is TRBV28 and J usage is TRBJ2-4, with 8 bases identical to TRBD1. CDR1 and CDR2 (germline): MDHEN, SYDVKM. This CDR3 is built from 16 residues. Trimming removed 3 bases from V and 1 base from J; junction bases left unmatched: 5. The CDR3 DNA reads TGTGCCAGCAGTTTGCAGGGGGCAGTTGCCAAAAACATTCAGTACTTC. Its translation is CASSLQGAVAKNIQYF. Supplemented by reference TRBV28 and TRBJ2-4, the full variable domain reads DVKVTQSSRYLVKRTGEKVFLECVQDMDHENMFWYRQDPGLGLRLIYFSYDVKMKEKGDIPEGYSVSREKKERFSLILESASTNQTSMYLCASSLQGAVAKNIQYFGAGTRLSVL.

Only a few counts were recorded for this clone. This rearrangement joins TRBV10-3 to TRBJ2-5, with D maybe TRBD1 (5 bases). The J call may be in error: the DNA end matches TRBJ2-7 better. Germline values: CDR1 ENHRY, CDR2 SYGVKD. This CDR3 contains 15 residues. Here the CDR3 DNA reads TGTGCCATCAGTGAGTCGCCCAGGGATCCCTACGAGCAGTACTTC. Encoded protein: CAISESPRDPYEQYF.

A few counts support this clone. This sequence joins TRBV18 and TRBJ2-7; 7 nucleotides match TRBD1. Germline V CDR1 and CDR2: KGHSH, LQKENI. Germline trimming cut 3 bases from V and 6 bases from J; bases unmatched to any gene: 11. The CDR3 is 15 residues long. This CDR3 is CASSPRQQGISEQYF. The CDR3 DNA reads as TGTGCCAGCTCACCTCGACAACAGGGGATTAGCGAGCAGTACTTC.

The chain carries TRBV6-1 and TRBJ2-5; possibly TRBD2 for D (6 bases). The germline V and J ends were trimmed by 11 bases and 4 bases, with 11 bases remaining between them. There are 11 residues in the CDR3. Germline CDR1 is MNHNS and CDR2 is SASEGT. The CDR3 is CAGKTRETQYF. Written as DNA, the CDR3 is TGTGCCGGGAAGACTAGAGAGACCCAGTACTTC.

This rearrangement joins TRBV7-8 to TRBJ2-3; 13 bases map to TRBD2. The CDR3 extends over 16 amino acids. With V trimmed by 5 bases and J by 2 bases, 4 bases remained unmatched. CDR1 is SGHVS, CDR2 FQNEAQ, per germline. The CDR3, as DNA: TGTGCCAGCAGCACCGGGACTAGCGGGATCACAGATACGCAGTATTTT. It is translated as CASSTGTSGITDTQYF.

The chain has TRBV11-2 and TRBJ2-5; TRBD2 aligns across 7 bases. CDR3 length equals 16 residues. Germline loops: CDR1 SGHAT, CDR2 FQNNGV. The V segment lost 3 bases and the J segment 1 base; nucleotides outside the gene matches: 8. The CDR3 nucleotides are TGTGCCAGCAGCTTTCGCGGGAGCAGGACCCAAGAGACCCAGTACTTC. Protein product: CASSFRGSRTQETQYF.

CDR3 residues: CADRRGPGELFF. CDR3 DNA: TGTGCTGACCGTCGTGGGCCCGGGGAGCTGTTTTTT. V usage is TRBV7-9 and J usage is TRBJ2-2; unclear D gene. Germline V gene lookup returns CDR1 SEHNR and CDR2 FQNEAQ (reference sequence). CDR3 length equals 12 residues.